Listed below are T cell receptor beta chains from one sample, sequenced in a study of T cell changes during pregnancy in multiple sclerosis. The protocol was immunoSEQ multiplex PCR, while the TCRdb copy is restricted to in-frame clones and leaves out a portion. The data contain about 40,000 clones, roughly 87% of them singletons. The specimen comprised CD4+ T cells from peripheral blood mononuclear cells, sampled after pregnancy. Receptor source: a female donor with multiple sclerosis, enrolled in a pregnancy study. The CDR3 runs from the conserved cysteine through the conserved F or W. A D gene is named only where the DNA matches it firmly. Clone size is stated in some rows and not others, as once, few, many or a class when expanded.

v_gene: TRBV6-1; d_gene: NA; j_gene: TRBJ2-3; abundance: NA; CDR3aa: CASTSRGGRDTQYF; CDR3nt: TGTGCCAGCACTTCGAGGGGGGGCCGAGATACGCAGTATTTT
v_gene: TRBV6-1; d_gene: NA; j_gene: TRBJ1-3; abundance: NA; CDR3aa: CASSEAPGSGNTIYF; CDR3nt: TGTGCCAGCAGTGAAGCCCCGGGATCTGGAAACACCATATATTTT
v_gene: TRBV7-6; d_gene: TRBD2; j_gene: TRBJ2-7; abundance: NA; CDR3aa: CASSLIPPSGTTYEQYF; CDR3nt: TGTGCCAGCAGCTTGATCCCGCCTAGCGGCACGACCTACGAGCAGTACTTC
v_gene: TRBV7-9; d_gene: TRBD1; j_gene: TRBJ1-4; abundance: NA; CDR3aa: CASSLGAGTGIEKLFF; CDR3nt: TGTGCCAGCAGCTTAGGGGCCGGGACAGGGATTGAAAAACTGTTTTTT
v_gene: TRBV6-6; d_gene: TRBD1; j_gene: TRBJ1-5; abundance: NA; CDR3aa: CASSWDRRNQPQHF; CDR3nt: TGTGCCAGCAGTTGGGACAGGAGAAATCAGCCCCAGCATTTT
v_gene: TRBV5-1; d_gene: NA; j_gene: TRBJ1-1; abundance: NA; CDR3aa: CASSWGGPGTEAFF; CDR3nt: TGCGCCAGCAGTTGGGGGGGGCCAGGCACTGAAGCTTTCTTT
v_gene: TRBV19; d_gene: NA; j_gene: TRBJ2-1; abundance: NA; CDR3aa: CASSIGTYNEQFF; CDR3nt: TGTGCCAGTAGTATTGGGACTTACAATGAGCAGTTCTTC
v_gene: TRBV4-3; d_gene: NA; j_gene: TRBJ2-7; abundance: NA; CDR3aa: CASSQEMGISYEQYF; CDR3nt: TGCGCCAGCAGCCAAGAGATGGGCATTAGCTACGAGCAGTACTTC
v_gene: TRBV29-1; d_gene: TRBD1; j_gene: TRBJ1-1; abundance: NA; CDR3aa: CSTRQGMNTEAFF; CDR3nt: TGCAGCACTAGACAGGGGATGAACACTGAAGCTTTCTTT
v_gene: TRBV29-1; d_gene: TRBD2; j_gene: TRBJ2-1; abundance: NA; CDR3aa: CSVEEGRESSYNEQFF; CDR3nt: TGCAGCGTTGAAGAAGGGAGGGAGAGCTCCTACAATGAGCAGTTCTTC
v_gene: TRBV23-1; d_gene: NA; j_gene: TRBJ1-1; abundance: NA; CDR3aa: CASSQYGGGTEAFF; CDR3nt: TGCGCCAGCAGTCAATACGGGGGTGGCACTGAAGCTTTCTTT
v_gene: TRBV5-1; d_gene: NA; j_gene: TRBJ2-7; abundance: NA; CDR3aa: CASSLVGEAPSYEQYF; CDR3nt: TGCGCCAGCAGCTTGGTGGGGGAGGCCCCGAGCTACGAGCAGTACTTC
v_gene: TRBV5-1; d_gene: TRBD2; j_gene: TRBJ2-1; abundance: NA; CDR3aa: CASSWGLAGTSYNEQFF; CDR3nt: TGCGCCAGCAGCTGGGGACTAGCGGGGACATCCTACAATGAGCAGTTCTTC
v_gene: TRBV7-3; d_gene: NA; j_gene: TRBJ2-1; abundance: few; CDR3aa: CASSLTGHSSYNEQFF; CDR3nt: TGTGCCAGCAGCTTAACGGGGCACAGCTCCTACAATGAGCAGTTCTTC
v_gene: TRBV7-9; d_gene: NA; j_gene: TRBJ1-1; abundance: few; CDR3aa: CASSPNGEGTEAFF; CDR3nt: TGTGCCAGCAGCCCAAACGGGGAAGGCACTGAAGCTTTCTTT
v_gene: TRBV5-1; d_gene: TRBD1; j_gene: TRBJ1-1; abundance: NA; CDR3aa: CASSLVGQGDGGTEAFF; CDR3nt: TGCGCCAGCAGCTTGGTAGGGCAGGGGGACGGAGGCACTGAAGCTTTCTTT
v_gene: TRBV6-6; d_gene: NA; j_gene: TRBJ2-5; abundance: NA; CDR3aa: CASSSPGGETQYF; CDR3nt: TGTGCCAGCAGTTCGCCAGGGGGGGAGACCCAGTACTTC
v_gene: TRBV4-2; d_gene: NA; j_gene: TRBJ1-4; abundance: NA; CDR3aa: CASSQEPGPGTNEKLFF; CDR3nt: TGTGCCAGCAGCCAAGAACCCGGCCCGGGAACTAATGAAAAACTGTTTTTT
v_gene: TRBV2; d_gene: TRBD1; j_gene: TRBJ1-5; abundance: NA; CDR3aa: CASSQQGAGDGPQHF; CDR3nt: TGTGCCAGCAGTCAACAGGGGGCAGGGGATGGGCCCCAGCATTTT
v_gene: TRBV28; d_gene: TRBD1; j_gene: TRBJ1-5; abundance: NA; CDR3aa: CASSSRTGFDQPQHF; CDR3nt: TGTGCCAGCAGCTCTCGGACAGGGTTCGATCAGCCCCAGCATTTT
v_gene: TRBV5-1; d_gene: NA; j_gene: TRBJ2-2; abundance: NA; CDR3aa: CASSLEGGQLTGELFF; CDR3nt: TGCGCCAGCAGCTTGGAGGGGGGGCAGCTCACCGGGGAGCTGTTTTTT
v_gene: TRBV13; d_gene: NA; j_gene: TRBJ2-2; abundance: NA; CDR3aa: CASTRGTGELFF; CDR3nt: TGTGCCAGCACCCGGGGAACCGGGGAGCTGTTTTTT
v_gene: TRBV6-1; d_gene: NA; j_gene: TRBJ1-1; abundance: NA; CDR3aa: CASSVQGRETEAFF; CDR3nt: TGTGCCAGCAGTGTACAGGGAAGAGAGACTGAAGCTTTCTTT
v_gene: TRBV6-1; d_gene: TRBD1; j_gene: TRBJ2-7; abundance: NA; CDR3aa: CASSSQGEWSYEQYF; CDR3nt: TGTGCCAGCAGTTCCCAGGGGGAATGGTCCTACGAGCAGTACTTC
v_gene: TRBV5-5; d_gene: NA; j_gene: TRBJ2-1; abundance: NA; CDR3aa: CASSSSGTLFF; CDR3nt: TGTGCCAGCAGCTCCTCCGGGACTCTCTTCTTC
v_gene: TRBV6-5; d_gene: NA; j_gene: TRBJ1-4; abundance: NA; CDR3aa: CASSVTVNREKLFF; CDR3nt: TGTGCCAGCAGTGTGACAGTGAATCGCGAAAAACTGTTTTTT
v_gene: TRBV7-2; d_gene: NA; j_gene: TRBJ2-1; abundance: NA; CDR3aa: CASRRGVGSYNEQFF; CDR3nt: TGTGCCTCGCGGAGGGGTGTAGGATCCTACAATGAGCAGTTCTTC
v_gene: TRBV9; d_gene: NA; j_gene: TRBJ2-1; abundance: NA; CDR3aa: CASSVEGGGLTEQFF; CDR3nt: TGTGCCAGCAGCGTAGAGGGGGGGGGCCTTACTGAGCAGTTCTTC
v_gene: TRBV5-4; d_gene: TRBD1; j_gene: TRBJ1-2; abundance: NA; CDR3aa: CASSPGTRDRGGGYTF; CDR3nt: TGTGCCAGCAGCCCGGGGACCAGGGACAGGGGGGGCGGCTACACCTTC